This is a list of T cell receptor beta chains from one sample in a study of cytomegalovirus exposure and HLA in healthy donors. The protocol was immunoSEQ multiplex PCR, while the TCRdb copy is restricted to in-frame clones and leaves out a portion. The table has about 200,000 clones, 85% seen once; the top ten hold less than 2.5%. Source material: PBMCs. These receptors were obtained from a woman aged 45-65 years in good health and CMV-seronegative. CDR3s include the opening cysteine and the closing phenylalanine or tryptophan. The order of the fields is D gene, V gene, J gene, CDR3 protein. The D gene is left open where the match is weak.

>.|TRBV5-4|TRBJ1-1
CASSSPGQGWTNTEAFF
>.|TRBV5-1|TRBJ2-7
CASSSTVVSYEQYF
>TRBD1|TRBV2|TRBJ2-4
CASSDRQGANIQYF
>TRBD2|TRBV28|TRBJ2-7
CAHGLAGAYEQYF
>TRBD1|TRBV5-8|TRBJ1-1
CASINTPGQLPNTEAFF
>.|TRBV2|TRBJ1-1
CASSSGLTNGEAFF
>TRBD2|TRBV28|TRBJ2-7
CASSSSGPSYEQYF
>TRBD1|TRBV7-8|TRBJ2-7
CASSSGTASYEQYF
>.|TRBV4-2|TRBJ1-2
CASSQERDYGYTF
>TRBD1|TRBV19|TRBJ2-3
CASGDRATDTQYF
>TRBD1|TRBV30|TRBJ2-1
CAWIFPGQGNNEQFF
>.|TRBV2|TRBJ1-1
CASTGISGGGNTEAFF
>TRBD1|TRBV7-9|TRBJ1-6
CASIRGDSNNSPLHF
>TRBD1|TRBV5-1|TRBJ1-2
CASSQSPGQIRGYTF
>.|TRBV2|TRBJ2-1
CASKRDSYNEQFF
>.|TRBV4-1|TRBJ1-5
CASSQGGAGTGNQPQHF
>.|TRBV1|TRBJ2-7
CTSSQDGTSGSPSDSYEQYF